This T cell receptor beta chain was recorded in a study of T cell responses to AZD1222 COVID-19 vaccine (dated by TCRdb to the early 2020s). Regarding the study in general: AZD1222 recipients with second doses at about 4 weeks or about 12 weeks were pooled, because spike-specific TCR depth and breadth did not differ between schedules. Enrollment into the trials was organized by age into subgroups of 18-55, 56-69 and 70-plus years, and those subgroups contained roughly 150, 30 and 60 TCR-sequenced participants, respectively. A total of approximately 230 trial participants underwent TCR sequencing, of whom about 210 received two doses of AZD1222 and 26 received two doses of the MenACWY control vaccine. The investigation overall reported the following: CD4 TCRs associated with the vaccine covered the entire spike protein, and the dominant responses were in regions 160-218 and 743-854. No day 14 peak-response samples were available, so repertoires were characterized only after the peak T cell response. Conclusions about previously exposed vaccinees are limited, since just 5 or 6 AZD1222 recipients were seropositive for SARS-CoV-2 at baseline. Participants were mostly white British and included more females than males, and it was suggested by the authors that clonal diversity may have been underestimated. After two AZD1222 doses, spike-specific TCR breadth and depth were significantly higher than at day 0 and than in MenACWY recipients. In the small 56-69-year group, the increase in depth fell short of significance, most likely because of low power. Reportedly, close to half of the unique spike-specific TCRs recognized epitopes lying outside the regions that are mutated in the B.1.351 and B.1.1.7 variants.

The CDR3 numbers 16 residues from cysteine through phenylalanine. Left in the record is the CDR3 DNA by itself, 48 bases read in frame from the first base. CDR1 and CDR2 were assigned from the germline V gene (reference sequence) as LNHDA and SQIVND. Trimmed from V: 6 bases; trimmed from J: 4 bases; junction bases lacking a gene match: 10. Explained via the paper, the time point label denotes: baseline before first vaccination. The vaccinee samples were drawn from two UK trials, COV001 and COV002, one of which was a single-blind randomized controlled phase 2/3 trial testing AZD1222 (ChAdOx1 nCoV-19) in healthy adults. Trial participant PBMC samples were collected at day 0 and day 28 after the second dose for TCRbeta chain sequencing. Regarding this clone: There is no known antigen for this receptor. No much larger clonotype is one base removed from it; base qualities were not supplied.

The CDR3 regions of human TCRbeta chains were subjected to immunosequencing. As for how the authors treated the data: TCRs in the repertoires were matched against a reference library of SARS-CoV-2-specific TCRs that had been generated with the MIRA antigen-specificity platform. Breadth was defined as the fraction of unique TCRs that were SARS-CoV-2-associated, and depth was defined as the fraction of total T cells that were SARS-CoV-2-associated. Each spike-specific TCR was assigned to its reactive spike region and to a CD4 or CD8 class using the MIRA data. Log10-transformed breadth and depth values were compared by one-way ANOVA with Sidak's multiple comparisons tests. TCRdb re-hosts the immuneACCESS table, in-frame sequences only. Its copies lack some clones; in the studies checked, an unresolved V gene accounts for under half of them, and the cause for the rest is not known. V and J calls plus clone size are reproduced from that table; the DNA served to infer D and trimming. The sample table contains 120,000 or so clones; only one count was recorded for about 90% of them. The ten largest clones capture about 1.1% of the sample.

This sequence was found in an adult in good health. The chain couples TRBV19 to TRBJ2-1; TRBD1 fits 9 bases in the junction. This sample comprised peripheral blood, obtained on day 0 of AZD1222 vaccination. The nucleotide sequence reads TGTGCCAGTAGCAGCATTTGGGACAGGGCTTACAATGAGCAGTTCTTC. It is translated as CASSSIWDRAYNEQFF.